This is a list of T cell receptor beta chains from one sample in a study of blood T cell repertoires in COVID-19. Repertoires were generated with immunoSEQ multiplex PCR, while TCRdb's copy carries only in-frame clones and drops some. The data show fewer than 400,000 clones, with just over 85% seen just once and approximately 4.1% held by the top ten. Input material: PBMCs or T cells enriched from blood (not recorded which). The source is a man aged 30-40 years who had recovered from COVID-19. Each CDR3 is given with its conserved first and last residue. The D gene is left open where the match is weak. Clone size appears in some rows only: once, few, many, or a class for an expanded clone.

j_call	clone_size	d_call	v_call	cdr3_nt	cdr3_aa
TRBJ1-1	-	TRBD1	TRBV5-6	TGTGCCAGCAGCTCCGGGATTAGGGGGCCTATGAACACTGAAGCTTTCTTT	CASSSGIRGPMNTEAFF
TRBJ1-2	-	-	TRBV6-2/TRBV6-3	TGTGCCAGCAGTTACTCGATAACACCAACTAACTATGGCTACACCTTC	CASSYSITPTNYGYTF
TRBJ1-6	-	-	TRBV5-1	TGCGCCAGCAGCCGGGCAGGGGATAACTCACCCCTCCACTTT	CASSRAGDNSPLHF
TRBJ1-1	-	-	TRBV10-2	TGCGCCAGCAGTGACTCTAGGATTACAATGAACACTGAAGCTTTCTTT	CASSDSRITMNTEAFF
TRBJ2-2	-	TRBD2	TRBV9	TGTGCCAGCAGCGTGAGCGGGACCTCGAACACCGGGGAGCTGTTTTTT	CASSVSGTSNTGELFF
TRBJ2-2	-	-	TRBV19	TGTGCCAGTAGCTTTCAGTGGAGCACCGGGGAGCTGTTTTTT	CASSFQWSTGELFF
TRBJ1-2	-	-	TRBV5-1	TGCGCCAGCAGCTTGGAACGGGCTAACTATGGCTACACCTTC	CASSLERANYGYTF
TRBJ2-3	-	TRBD1	TRBV12-5	TGTGCTAGTGGTGCATCAGGGGGCGCGGGAGATACGCAGTATTTT	CASGASGGAGDTQYF
TRBJ1-2	-	TRBD1	TRBV18	TGTGCCAGCTCACCAGGGACAGATGCACCGGGTGGCTACACCTTC	CASSPGTDAPGGYTF
TRBJ1-6	-	-	TRBV21-1	TGTGCCAGCACCATGCCCACCCGTTACGGGGTTTCAGGAAAGAGTTCACCCCTCCACTTT	CASTMPTRYGVSGKSSPLHF
TRBJ2-1	-	TRBD2	TRBV11-2	TGTGCCAGCACCCCGGGAAGGCTAGCGGGATTGGGCTCCTACAATGAGCAGTTCTTC	CASTPGRLAGLGSYNEQFF
TRBJ2-3	-	-	TRBV19	TGTGCCAGTAGTATAGAATCAGGGTTCACAGATACGCAGTATTTT	CASSIESGFTDTQYF
TRBJ2-5	-	TRBD1	TRBV11-2	TGTGCCAGCAGCTTAGGAATCGGAGCCAACGACAGGGCCCAAGAGACCCAGTACTTC	CASSLGIGANDRAQETQYF
TRBJ1-6	-	-	TRBV11-3	TGTGCCAGCGCCAACCGGGACTCGGGGTTTTGGAATTCACCCCTCCACTTT	CASANRDSGFWNSPLHF
TRBJ1-5	-	TRBD1	TRBV19	TGTGCCAGTAGTTCCGGGACAGGGTCAAACAATCAGCCCCAGCATTTT	CASSSGTGSNNQPQHF
TRBJ2-2	-	TRBD1	TRBV7-2	TGTGCCAGCAGCGCGCAGGGGGCGCCCACCGGGGAGCTGTTTTTT	CASSAQGAPTGELFF
TRBJ2-2	-	-	TRBV4-2	TGTGCCAGCAGCCAAGATAGGGGCGCTGGGACCGGGGAGCTGTTTTTT	CASSQDRGAGTGELFF
TRBJ2-7	-	-	TRBV14	TGTGCCAGCAGCACGGGACTTCCCTACGAGCAGTACTTC	CASSTGLPYEQYF
TRBJ2-3	-	-	TRBV29-1	TGCAGCATACAGACACTCGGTACGGGCACAGATACGCAGTATTTT	CSIQTLGTGTDTQYF
TRBJ2-1	-	-	TRBV7-6	TGTGCCAGCAGTCATCAGCAGGGGAAGCCGTTCTTC	CASSHQQGKPFF
TRBJ1-5	-	TRBD1	TRBV28	TGTGCCAGCGTTCGCCGTGGACAGGGCAATCAGCCCCAGCATTTT	CASVRRGQGNQPQHF
TRBJ2-5	-	-	TRBV5-1	TGCGCCAGCAGCTTGGAGGGGGTGAGGGAGACCCAGTACTTC	CASSLEGVRETQYF
TRBJ2-3	-	TRBD2	TRBV7-2	TGTGCCAGCAGCTTGGGACTAGCGGGAGGGAACACAGATACGCAGTATTTT	CASSLGLAGGNTDTQYF
TRBJ1-5	-	-	TRBV6-5	TGTGCCAGCAGGCAACAGGGTACCAATCAGCCCCAGCATTTT	CASRQQGTNQPQHF
TRBJ1-3	few	-	TRBV10-3	TGTGCCATCAGCCTAGGGGAGGTAACTGGAAACACCATATATTTT	CAISLGEVTGNTIYF
TRBJ1-5	-	-	TRBV4-2	TGTGCCAGCAGCCATGCTGAAGGGGTCAGCAATCAGCCCCAGCATTTT	CASSHAEGVSNQPQHF
TRBJ1-1	-	TRBD1	TRBV27	TGTGCCAGCAGCTCGACAGGGGGAGCGGAAGCTTTCTTT	CASSSTGGAEAFF
TRBJ2-7	-	TRBD2	TRBV6-5	TGTGCCAGCAAATCCGGGACTAGCAACCACGAGCAGTACTTC	CASKSGTSNHEQYF
TRBJ2-5	-	TRBD2	TRBV28	TGTGCCAGCAGTTTGCGGGGACTAGCGGGGGAAGAGACCCAGTACTTC	CASSLRGLAGEETQYF
TRBJ2-3	-	-	TRBV3-1/TRBV3-2	TGTGCCAGCAGCCAAGAGGGGCGGCCCCTGGGAGATACGCAGTATTTT	CASSQEGRPLGDTQYF
TRBJ2-3	-	-	TRBV24-1	TGTGCCACCAGGGACAGCCCCACAGATACGCAGTATTTT	CATRDSPTDTQYF
TRBJ2-2	-	-	TRBV5-1	TGCGCCAGCAGCTCCGACCGGGACATCCTTTCCGGGGAGCTGTTTTTT	CASSSDRDILSGELFF